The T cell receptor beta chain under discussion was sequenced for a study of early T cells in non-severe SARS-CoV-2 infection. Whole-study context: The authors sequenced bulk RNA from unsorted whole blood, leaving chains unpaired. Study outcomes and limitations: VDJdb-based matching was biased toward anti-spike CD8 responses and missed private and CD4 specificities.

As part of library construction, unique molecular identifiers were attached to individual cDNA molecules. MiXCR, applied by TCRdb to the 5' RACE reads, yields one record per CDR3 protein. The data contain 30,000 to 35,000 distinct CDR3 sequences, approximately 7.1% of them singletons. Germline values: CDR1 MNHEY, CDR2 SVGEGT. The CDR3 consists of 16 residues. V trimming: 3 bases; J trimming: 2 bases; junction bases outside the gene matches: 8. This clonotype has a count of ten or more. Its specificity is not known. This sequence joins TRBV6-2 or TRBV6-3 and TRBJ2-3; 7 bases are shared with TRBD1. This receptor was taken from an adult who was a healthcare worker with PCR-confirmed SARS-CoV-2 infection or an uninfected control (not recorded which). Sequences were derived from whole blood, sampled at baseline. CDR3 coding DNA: TGTGCCAGCAGTTATGGGACAGTTCGGGCCACAGATACGCAGTATTTT. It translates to CASSYGTVRATDTQYF.